This T cell receptor beta chain came from a study of control samples from healthy donors and cancer patients. Assay: immunoSEQ multiplex PCR; the TCRdb copy retains only in-frame clones and omits some. Its table lists some 190,000 clones. Germline lookup yields CDR1 SGHVS and CDR2 FQNEAQ. This CDR3 is 15 amino acids long. Unmatched junction bases numbered 3, after V lost 2 bases and J lost 0 bases. The sequenced sample consisted of blood. This receptor was identified in a woman younger than 45 in good health. This chain uses TRBV7-8 with TRBJ1-1; 7 nucleotides line up with TRBD1. The chain's CDR3 is CASSLFGQVNTEAFF. For the CDR3, the DNA is TGTGCCAGCAGCTTATTTGGACAGGTGAACACTGAAGCTTTCTTT.